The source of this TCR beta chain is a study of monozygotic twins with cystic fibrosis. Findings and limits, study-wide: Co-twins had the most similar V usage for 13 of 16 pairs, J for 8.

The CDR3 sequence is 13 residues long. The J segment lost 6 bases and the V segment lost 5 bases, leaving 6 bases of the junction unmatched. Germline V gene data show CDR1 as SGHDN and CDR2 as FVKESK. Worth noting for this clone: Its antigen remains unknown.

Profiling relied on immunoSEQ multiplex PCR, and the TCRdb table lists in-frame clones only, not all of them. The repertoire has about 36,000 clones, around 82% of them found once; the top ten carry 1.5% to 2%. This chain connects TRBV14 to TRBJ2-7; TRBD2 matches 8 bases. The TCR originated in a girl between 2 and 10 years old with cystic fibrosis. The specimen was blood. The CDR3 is CASSNVRGGEQYF. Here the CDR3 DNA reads TGTGCCAGCAGCAATGTTCGGGGGGGCGAGCAGTACTTC.